This record looks at one T cell receptor beta chain sequence and its context. The record originates from a study of early T cells in non-severe SARS-CoV-2 infection. Tagging with unique molecular identifiers was applied to individual cDNA molecules. From the 5' RACE reads, TCRdb called clonotypes with MiXCR, one entry per CDR3 protein. The sample records approximately 99,000 distinct CDR3 sequences, over 10% being singletons. The V gene lost 0 bases and the J gene lost 0 bases, with 8 bases spanning the gap. Germline CDR1 is GTSNPN and CDR2 is SVGIG (reference sequence). This CDR3 is built from 15 residues.

This sequence joins TRBV30 and TRBJ2-2; D unclear. Input material: whole blood. The clonotype originates from an adult who was a healthcare worker with PCR-confirmed SARS-CoV-2 infection or an uninfected control (not recorded which). The CDR3, as DNA: TGTGCCTGGAGTGTATTAGCCGCGAACACCGGGGAGCTGTTTTTT. Translation gives CAWSVLAANTGELFF.